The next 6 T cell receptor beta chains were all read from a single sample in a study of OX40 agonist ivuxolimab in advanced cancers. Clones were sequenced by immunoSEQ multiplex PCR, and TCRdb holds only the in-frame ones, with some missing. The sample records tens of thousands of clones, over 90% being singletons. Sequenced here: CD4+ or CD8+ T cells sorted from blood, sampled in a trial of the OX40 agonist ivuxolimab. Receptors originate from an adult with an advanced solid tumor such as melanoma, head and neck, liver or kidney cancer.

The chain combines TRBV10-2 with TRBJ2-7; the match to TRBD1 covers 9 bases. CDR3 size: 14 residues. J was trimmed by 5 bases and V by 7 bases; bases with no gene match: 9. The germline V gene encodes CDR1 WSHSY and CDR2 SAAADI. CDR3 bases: TGCGCCAGCATGTCACAGGGGGCAACAGACGAGCAGTACTTC. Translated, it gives CASMSQGATDEQYF.

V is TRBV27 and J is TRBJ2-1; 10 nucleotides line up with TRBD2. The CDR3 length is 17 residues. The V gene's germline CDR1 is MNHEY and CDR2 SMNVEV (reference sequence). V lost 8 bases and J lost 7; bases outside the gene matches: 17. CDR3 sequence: CASSLKVLASGGNEQFF. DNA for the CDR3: TGTGCCAGCTCCCTAAAGGTTCTGGCTAGCGGGGGAAATGAGCAGTTCTTC.

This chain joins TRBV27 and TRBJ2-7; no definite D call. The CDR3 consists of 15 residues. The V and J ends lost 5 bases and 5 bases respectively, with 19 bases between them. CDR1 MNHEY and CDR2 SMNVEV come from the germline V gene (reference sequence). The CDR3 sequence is CASSLFASGFDEQYF. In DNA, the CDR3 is TGTGCCAGCAGTCTTTTCGCCTCTGGTTTTGACGAGCAGTACTTC.

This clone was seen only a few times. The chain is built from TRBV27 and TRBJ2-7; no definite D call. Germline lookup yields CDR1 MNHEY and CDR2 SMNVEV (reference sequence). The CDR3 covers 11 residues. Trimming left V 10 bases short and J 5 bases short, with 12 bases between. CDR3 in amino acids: CATQTTNEQYF. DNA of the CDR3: TGTGCCACCCAAACTACGAACGAGCAGTACTTC.

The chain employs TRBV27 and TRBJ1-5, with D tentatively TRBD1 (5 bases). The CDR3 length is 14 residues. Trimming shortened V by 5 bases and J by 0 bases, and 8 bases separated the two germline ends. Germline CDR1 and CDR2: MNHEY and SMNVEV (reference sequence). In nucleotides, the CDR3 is TGTGCCAGCAGTACAGGCGGTAGCAATCAGCCCCAGCATTTT. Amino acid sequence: CASSTGGSNQPQHF.

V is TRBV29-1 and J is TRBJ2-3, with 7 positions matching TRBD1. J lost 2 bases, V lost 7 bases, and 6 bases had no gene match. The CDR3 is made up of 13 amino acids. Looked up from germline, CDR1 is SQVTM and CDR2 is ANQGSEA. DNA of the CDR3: TGCAGCGACCGGGACAGAGACACAGATACGCAGTATTTT. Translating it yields CSDRDRDTDTQYF.